These T cell receptor beta chains were read from a single sample in a study of monozygotic twins with cystic fibrosis. The data were produced by immunoSEQ multiplex PCR, yet TCRdb's version contains in-frame clones alone and is incomplete. The repertoire holds tens of thousands of clones, just over 95% seen once, with more than 0.15% in the top ten. The sequenced sample consisted of blood. The origin of the receptors is a girl aged 2-10 years with cystic fibrosis. The CDR3 runs from the conserved cysteine through the conserved F or W. D genes are given only for firm matches. Size is omitted from some rows. Given values are once, few, many or a class for expanded clones.

>.|TRBJ1-1|.|TRBV11-2
TGTGCCAGCAGCTTAGGAGGGAGGAGGAACACTGAAGCTTTCTTT
CASSLGGRRNTEAFF
>.|TRBJ1-1|.|TRBV9
TGTGCCAGCAGCGAACGAGCAGGTGAAGCTTTCTTT
CASSERAGEAFF
>.|TRBJ1-6|.|TRBV4-1
TGCGCCAGCAGCCCTAGCGATTCACCCCTCCACTTT
CASSPSDSPLHF
>.|TRBJ2-7|.|TRBV30
TGTGCCTGGAGTGTCAGTTTGTCCTACGAGCAGTACTTC
CAWSVSLSYEQYF
>.|TRBJ1-1|TRBD1|TRBV19
TGTGCCAGTAGTATAGAGGCAGGGGGCGTTAAATCTGTTGTCTCTGAAGCTTTCTTT
CASSIEAGGVKSVVSEAFF
>.|TRBJ1-1|.|TRBV7-3
TGTGCCAGCAGCGAGGACTTCACTGAAGCTTTCTTT
CASSEDFTEAFF
>.|TRBJ1-4|TRBD1|TRBV19
TGTGCCAGTAGTGTCGGACAGGTATATGAAAAACTGTTTTTT
CASSVGQVYEKLFF
>.|TRBJ1-4|TRBD1|TRBV7-2
TGTGCCAGCAGCTTGGGACAGATCGGTGAAAAACTGTTTTTT
CASSLGQIGEKLFF
>.|TRBJ2-2|.|TRBV13
TGTGCCAGCAGCTTAATTCCAGGGACCGGGGAGCTGTTTTTT
CASSLIPGTGELFF
>once|TRBJ2-7|.|TRBV18
TGTGCCAGCTCACCGTCCGGCGCCTACGAGCAGTACTTC
CASSPSGAYEQYF
>.|TRBJ1-2|TRBD1|TRBV7-2
TGTGCCAGCAGCCGGACAGGGGTCGGCTACACCTTC
CASSRTGVGYTF
>few|TRBJ1-1|TRBD1|TRBV27
TGTGCCAGCAGAACAGGGGAGGCTGAAGCTTTCTTT
CASRTGEAEAFF
>.|TRBJ1-2|.|TRBV4-1
TGCGCCAGCAGCCAAGCAGGGTTAGCTAACTATGGCTACACCTTC
CASSQAGLANYGYTF